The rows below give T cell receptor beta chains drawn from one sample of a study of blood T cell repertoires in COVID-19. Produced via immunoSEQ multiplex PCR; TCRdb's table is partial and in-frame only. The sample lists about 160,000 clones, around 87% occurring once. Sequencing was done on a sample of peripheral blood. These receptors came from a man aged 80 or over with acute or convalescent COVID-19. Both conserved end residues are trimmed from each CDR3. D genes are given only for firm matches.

CDR3aa: ASSPPGATYNEQF; d_gene: -; j_gene: TRBJ2-1; v_gene: TRBV18
CDR3aa: SVRRAGEQY; d_gene: -; j_gene: TRBJ2-7; v_gene: TRBV29-1
CDR3aa: SAGGGTGVNEQF; d_gene: TRBD1; j_gene: TRBJ2-1; v_gene: TRBV20-1
CDR3aa: ASTDRGYGYT; d_gene: TRBD1; j_gene: TRBJ1-2; v_gene: TRBV19
CDR3aa: ASSESGQGSYGYT; d_gene: -; j_gene: TRBJ1-2; v_gene: TRBV6-1
CDR3aa: AWSPTGRSYNSPLH; d_gene: -; j_gene: TRBJ1-6; v_gene: TRBV30
CDR3aa: ASSLPGRGGNEQY; d_gene: TRBD2; j_gene: TRBJ2-7; v_gene: TRBV28
CDR3aa: ASSLGGRDEQF; d_gene: TRBD2; j_gene: TRBJ2-1; v_gene: TRBV11-3
CDR3aa: ASSPPGLAGGNEQF; d_gene: TRBD2; j_gene: TRBJ2-1; v_gene: TRBV4-1
CDR3aa: ASSRAGTGGLTGELF; d_gene: TRBD1; j_gene: TRBJ2-2; v_gene: TRBV4-1
CDR3aa: ASSRTGQPQH; d_gene: TRBD1; j_gene: TRBJ1-5; v_gene: TRBV3-1/TRBV3-2
CDR3aa: SVRLSSLNTEAF; d_gene: -; j_gene: TRBJ1-1; v_gene: TRBV29-1